The 3 T cell receptor beta chains below all came from one sample that was sequenced in a study of CD8+ T cells in alopecia areata. Cutaneous lymph node cells were pooled, and they were sorted using CD4, CD8alpha, NKG2D, NKG2ACE and other markers. Extracted RNA was reverse transcribed, and the resulting cDNA served as sequencing template. Assay: immunoSEQ multiplex PCR; the TCRdb copy retains only in-frame clones and omits some. This sample comprises about 270,000 clones, none seen once only. The material sequenced was CD4+ T cells sorted from a lymph node. These receptors all come from a C3H/HeJ mouse with alopecia areata. These mice share the MHC haplotype H2-k.

This clone was detected a few times. Gene names and germline match the mouse. The read halts 3 residues ahead of the CDR3 end, with the missing end drawn from the germline J gene. The rearrangement links TRBV29 to TRBJ1-6; 10 bases agree with TRBD1. TRBJ1-6 is identified as an open reading frame with a role that is uncertain. The germline V gene encodes CDR1 MSHET and CDR2 SYDVDS. With V trimmed by 6 bases and J by 0 bases, 5 bases remained unmatched. The CDR3 sequence is 17 residues long. CDR3 amino acids: CASSRGQGNSYNSPLYF. CDR3 DNA, as far as it was read: TGTGCTAGCAGCCGGGGACAGGGGAATTCCTATAATTCGCCC.

This clone occurred a few times. Each gene name is a mouse one. Read data end 3 residues before the CDR3 end; the end is taken from the germline J gene. The chain combines TRBV5 with TRBJ1-6, with D uncertain. TRBJ1-6 is known as an ORF, though its function is uncertain. Trimming took 1 base from V and 2 from J, leaving 9 bases between them. This CDR3 contains 16 residues. Germline lookup yields CDR1 LGHNA and CDR2 YNLKQL (reference sequence). Incomplete CDR3 DNA: TGTGCCAGCAGCCAAGGGGGAGGGCCCTATAATTCGCCC. It codes for CASSQGGGPYNSP. The whole CDR3 sequence is CASSQGGGPYNSPLYF.

Details on this clone: The gene names given are mouse names. This CDR3 reads CTCSADQGEPETLYF. The covered CDR3 bases are TGCACCTGCAGTGCAGATCAGGGGGAACCAGAA. The V gene is TRBV1, the J gene TRBJ2-3; 7 bases are shared with TRBD1. The read finishes 4 residues shy of the CDR3 end, and the germline J gene is used to complete it. Germline CDR1 is NSQYPW and CDR2 is LRSPGD (reference sequence). CDR3 size: 15 residues. V lost 0 bases and J lost 4; bases outside the gene matches: 4.